This T cell receptor beta chain came from a study of blood T cells in healthy people across ages. Study results and limitations: Estimates of total diversity, which came from one million sequenced T cells, were considered to be underestimates.

A sample-barcoded 5' primer and a J-beta primer mix were used in a second PCR of roughly 7 to 11 cycles. TCRdb reprocessed the 5' RACE reads with MiXCR, giving one entry per CDR3 protein. The sample holds some 940,000 distinct CDR3 sequences; 25% to 35% are singletons and the top ten take around 9.6%. From germline, CDR1 is SQVTM and CDR2 ANQGSEA. The CDR3 loop spans 15 amino acids. The ends lost 3 bases at V and 2 bases at J; junction bases unmatched: 6. Donors gave roughly 9.1 milliliters of peripheral blood apiece. This clonotype has just a few counts. The antigen is undetermined. The data also belong to a second study, concerning T cells of mothers and their children. Turning to that study: Related mother and child pairs showed slightly greater overlap (not significant) than unrelated pairs did.

This sequence was found in a woman aged 35 to 49 in good health. This sequence joins TRBV29-1 and TRBJ1-2; 10 nucleotides line up with TRBD1. The sequencing input was blood. The chain's CDR3 is CSVDSKGQGNYGYTF. The CDR3 DNA is TGCAGCGTTGACTCGAAGGGACAGGGGAACTATGGCTACACCTTC.